The sequence of this T cell receptor (beta chain) was determined in a study of T cells in Graves' hyperthyroidism and ophthalmopathy. This clonotype was seen at least ten times. RNA transcripts gave rise to amplified TCR beta CDR3 regions. HTBI primers were employed in a first-round RT-PCR of the TCR CDR3. TCRdb analysed the multiplex PCR reads with MiXCR anew, one entry per CDR3 protein. The table has a few hundred thousand distinct CDR3 sequences, approximately 15% seen once; the top ten hold 7.5% to 8%. Trimming pared 3 bases from V and 4 bases from J, leaving 12 bases between. Germline CDR1 is SEHNR and CDR2 is FQNEAQ (reference sequence). This CDR3 spans 15 amino acids.

Sequencing used blood. The source is a woman aged 18-30 years with Graves' hyperthyroidism. The chain carries TRBV7-9 and TRBJ1-4, with no clear D. CDR3 sequence (DNA): TGTGCCAGCAGCTTCATCCAGGAGAATAATGAAAAACTGTTTTTT. Translating it yields CASSFIQENNEKLFF.